The clone carrying this T cell receptor (beta chain) was observed a handful of times. Its target is unknown. This specimen comes from a study of PD-1 blockade in classical Hodgkin lymphoma. Overall study results and limits: By C4D1, diversity of CD4+ TCRs had risen significantly, whereas that of CD8+ TCRs had not.

V gave up 4 bases and J gave up 8 bases; unmatched junction bases: 13. The CDR3 sequence is 16 residues long. From germline, CDR1 is MDHEN and CDR2 SYDVKM. TCRdb keeps only in-frame clones here, not all; method: immunoSEQ multiplex PCR. The sample lists about 19,000 clones, roughly three quarters occurring once. The time point denotes: cycle 4 day 1 (C4D1), after 6 weeks of nivolumab. Each patient relapsed following autologous stem cell transplantation, and prior brentuximab vedotin exposure differed. The chain combines TRBV28 with TRBJ1-5; 8 bases agree with TRBD1. Here the sequenced sample was peripheral blood mononuclear cells (PBMCs), taken before the fourth cycle of nivolumab. The TCR sequence derives from a human donor with classical Hodgkin lymphoma. CDR3 loop: CASSWQGADGREPQHF. CDR3 DNA sequence: TGTGCCAGCAGTTGGCAGGGGGCAGATGGGAGGGAGCCCCAGCATTTT. Based on the CDR3 plus reference TRBV28 and TRBJ1-5, the full variable domain is DVKVTQSSRYLVKRTGEKVFLECVQDMDHENMFWYRQDPGLGLRLIYFSYDVKMKEKGDIPEGYSVSREKKERFSLILESASTNQTSMYLCASSWQGADGREPQHFGDGTRLSIL.